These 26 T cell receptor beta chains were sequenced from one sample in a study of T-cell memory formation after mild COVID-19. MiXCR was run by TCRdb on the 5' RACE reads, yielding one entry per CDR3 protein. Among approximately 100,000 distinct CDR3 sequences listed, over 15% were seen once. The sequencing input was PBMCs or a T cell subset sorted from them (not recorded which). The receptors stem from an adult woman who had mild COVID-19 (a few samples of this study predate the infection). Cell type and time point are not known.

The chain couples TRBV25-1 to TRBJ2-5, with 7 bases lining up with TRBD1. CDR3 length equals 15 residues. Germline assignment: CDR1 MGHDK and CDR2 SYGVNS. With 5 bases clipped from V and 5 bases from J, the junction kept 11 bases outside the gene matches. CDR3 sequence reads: CASSSFAQGMETQYF. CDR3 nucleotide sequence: TGTGCCAGCAGTTCGTTTGCACAGGGGATGGAGACCCAGTACTTC.

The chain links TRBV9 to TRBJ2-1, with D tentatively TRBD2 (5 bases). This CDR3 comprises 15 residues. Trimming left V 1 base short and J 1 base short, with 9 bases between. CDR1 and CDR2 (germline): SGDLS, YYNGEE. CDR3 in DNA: TGTGCCAGCAGCGTATCCGGGAAATCCTACAATGAGCAGTTCTTC. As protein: CASSVSGKSYNEQFF.

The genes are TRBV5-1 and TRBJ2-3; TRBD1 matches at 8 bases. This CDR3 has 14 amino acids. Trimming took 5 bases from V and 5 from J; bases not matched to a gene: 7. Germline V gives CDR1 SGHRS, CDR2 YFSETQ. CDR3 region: CASRAGQGKDTQYF. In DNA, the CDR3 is TGCGCCAGCAGGGCTGGACAGGGCAAAGATACGCAGTATTTT.

The CDR3 nucleotides read TGCGCCAGCAGTTTCGAATTTGGGAGCAATCAGCCCCAGCATTTT. Its translation is CASSFEFGSNQPQHF. The chain links TRBV4-1 to TRBJ1-5; no definite D call. This CDR3 has 15 amino acids. Trimming stripped 6 bases from V and 1 base from J, with 13 bases between. Germline V gene lookup returns CDR1 MGHRA and CDR2 YSYEKL.

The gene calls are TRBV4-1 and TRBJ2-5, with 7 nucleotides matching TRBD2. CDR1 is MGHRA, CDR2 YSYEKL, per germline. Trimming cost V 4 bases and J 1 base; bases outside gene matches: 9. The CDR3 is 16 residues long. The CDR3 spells CASSPLGGEGQETQYF. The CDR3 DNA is TGCGCCAGCAGCCCCCTGGGCGGGGAGGGCCAAGAGACCCAGTACTTC.

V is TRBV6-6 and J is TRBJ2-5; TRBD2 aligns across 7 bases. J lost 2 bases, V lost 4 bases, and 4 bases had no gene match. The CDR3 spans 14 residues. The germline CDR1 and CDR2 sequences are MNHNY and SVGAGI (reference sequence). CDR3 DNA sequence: TGTGCCAGCAGTTCCGGGAGGTCTCAAGAGACCCAGTACTTC. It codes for CASSSGRSQETQYF.

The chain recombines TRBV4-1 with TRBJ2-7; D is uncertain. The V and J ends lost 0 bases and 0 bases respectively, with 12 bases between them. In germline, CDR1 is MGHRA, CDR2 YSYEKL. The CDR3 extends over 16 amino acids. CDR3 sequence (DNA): TGCGCCAGCAGCCAAGATCCTGGGATGGGCTCCTACGAGCAGTACTTC. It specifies CASSQDPGMGSYEQYF.

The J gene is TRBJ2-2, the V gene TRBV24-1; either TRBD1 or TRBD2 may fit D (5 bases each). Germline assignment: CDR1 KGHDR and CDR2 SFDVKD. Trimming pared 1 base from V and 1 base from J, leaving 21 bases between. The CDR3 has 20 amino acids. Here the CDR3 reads CATSDLKGRGVRVNTGELFF. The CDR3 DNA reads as TGTGCCACCAGTGATTTAAAGGGGAGAGGGGTCAGGGTGAACACCGGGGAGCTGTTTTTT.

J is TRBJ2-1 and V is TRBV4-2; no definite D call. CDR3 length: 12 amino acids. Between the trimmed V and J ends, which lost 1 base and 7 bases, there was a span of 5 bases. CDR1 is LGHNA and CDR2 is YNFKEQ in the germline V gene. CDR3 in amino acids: CASSQGLNEQFF. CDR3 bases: TGTGCCAGCAGCCAAGGACTGAATGAGCAGTTCTTC.

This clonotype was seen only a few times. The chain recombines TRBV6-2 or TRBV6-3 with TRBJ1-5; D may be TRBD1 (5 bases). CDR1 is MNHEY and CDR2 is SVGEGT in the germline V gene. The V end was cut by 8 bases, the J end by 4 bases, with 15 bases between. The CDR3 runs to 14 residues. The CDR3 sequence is CASAGTAPNQPQHF. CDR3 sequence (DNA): TGTGCCAGCGCCGGGACTGCCCCTAATCAGCCCCAGCATTTT.

The CDR3 loop reads CASSRGEKGRANTEAFF. The DNA of the CDR3 is TGTGCCAGCAGCAGGGGGGAGAAGGGCAGGGCGAACACTGAAGCTTTCTTT. This sequence joins TRBV9 and TRBJ1-1, with D possibly being TRBD1 (6 bases). The V end was cut by 4 bases, the J end by 1 base, with 20 bases between. The CDR3 is 17 residues long. Germline loops: CDR1 SGDLS, CDR2 YYNGEE.

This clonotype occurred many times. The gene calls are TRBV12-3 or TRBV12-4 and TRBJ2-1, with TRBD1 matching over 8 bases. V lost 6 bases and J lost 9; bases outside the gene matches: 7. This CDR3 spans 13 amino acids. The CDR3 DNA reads TGTGCCAGCAGCCCGACAGGGGTTGGTGAGCAGTTCTTC. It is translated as CASSPTGVGEQFF.

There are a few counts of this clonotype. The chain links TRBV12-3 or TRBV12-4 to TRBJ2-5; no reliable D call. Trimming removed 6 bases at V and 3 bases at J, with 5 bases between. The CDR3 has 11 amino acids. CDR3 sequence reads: CASRREETQYF. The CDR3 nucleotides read TGTGCCAGCAGACGAGAAGAGACCCAGTACTTC.

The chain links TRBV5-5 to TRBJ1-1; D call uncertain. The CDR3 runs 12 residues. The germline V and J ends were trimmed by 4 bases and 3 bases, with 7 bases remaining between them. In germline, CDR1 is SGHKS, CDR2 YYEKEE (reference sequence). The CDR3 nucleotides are TGTGCCAGCAGCGTCGGGGACACTGAAGCTTTCTTT. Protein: CASSVGDTEAFF. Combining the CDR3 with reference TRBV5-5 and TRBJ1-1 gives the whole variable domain DAGVTQSPTHLIKTRGQQVTLRCSPISGHKSVSWYQQVLGQGPQFIFQYYEKEERGRGNFPDRFSARQFPNYSSELNVNALLLGDSALYLCASSVGDTEAFFGQGTRLTVV.

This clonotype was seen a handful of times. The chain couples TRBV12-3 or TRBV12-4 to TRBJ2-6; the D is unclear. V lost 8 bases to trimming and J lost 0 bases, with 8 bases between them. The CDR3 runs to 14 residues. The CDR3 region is CASRNNSGANVLTF. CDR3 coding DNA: TGTGCCAGCCGTAACAACTCTGGGGCCAACGTCCTGACTTTC.

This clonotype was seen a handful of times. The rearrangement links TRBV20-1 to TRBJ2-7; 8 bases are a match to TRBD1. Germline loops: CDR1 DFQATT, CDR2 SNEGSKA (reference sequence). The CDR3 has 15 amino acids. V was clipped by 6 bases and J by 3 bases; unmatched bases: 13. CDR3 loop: CSAKGQGVNNYEQYF. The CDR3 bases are TGCAGTGCGAAAGGACAGGGTGTGAACAACTACGAGCAGTACTTC.

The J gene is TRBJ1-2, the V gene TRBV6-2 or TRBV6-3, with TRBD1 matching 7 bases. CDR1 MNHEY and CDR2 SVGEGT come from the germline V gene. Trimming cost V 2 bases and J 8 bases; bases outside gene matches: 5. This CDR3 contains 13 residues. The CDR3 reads CASSYEGGDGYTF. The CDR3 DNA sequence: TGTGCCAGCAGTTACGAAGGGGGCGACGGCTACACCTTC.

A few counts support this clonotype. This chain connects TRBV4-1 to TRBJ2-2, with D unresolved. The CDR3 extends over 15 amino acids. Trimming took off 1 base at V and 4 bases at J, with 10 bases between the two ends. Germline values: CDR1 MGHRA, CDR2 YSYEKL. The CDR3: CASSQGGTSTGELFF. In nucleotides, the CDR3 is TGCGCCAGCAGCCAAGGGGGAACGAGCACCGGGGAGCTGTTTTTT.

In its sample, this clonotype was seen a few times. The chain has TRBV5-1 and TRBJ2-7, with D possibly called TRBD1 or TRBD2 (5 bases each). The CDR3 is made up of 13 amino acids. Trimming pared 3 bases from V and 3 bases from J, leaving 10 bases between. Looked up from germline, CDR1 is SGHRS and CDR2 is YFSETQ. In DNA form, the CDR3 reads TGCGCCAGCAGCTGGGGACCAAACTACGAGCAGTACTTC. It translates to CASSWGPNYEQYF.

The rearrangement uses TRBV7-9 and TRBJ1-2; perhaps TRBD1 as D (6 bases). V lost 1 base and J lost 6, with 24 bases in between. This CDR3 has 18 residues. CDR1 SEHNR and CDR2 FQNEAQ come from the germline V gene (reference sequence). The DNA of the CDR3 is TGTGCCAGCAGCTTAGAATCGACAAAGACAGGTACAAGGGATGGCTACACCTTC. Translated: CASSLESTKTGTRDGYTF.

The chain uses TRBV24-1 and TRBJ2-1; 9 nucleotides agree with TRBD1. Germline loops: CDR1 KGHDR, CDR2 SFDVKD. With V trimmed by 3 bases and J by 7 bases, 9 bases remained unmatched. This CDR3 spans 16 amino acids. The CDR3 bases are TGTGCCACCAGTGATCGGCCGGGACAGGGAGTTAATGAGCAGTTCTTC. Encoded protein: CATSDRPGQGVNEQFF.

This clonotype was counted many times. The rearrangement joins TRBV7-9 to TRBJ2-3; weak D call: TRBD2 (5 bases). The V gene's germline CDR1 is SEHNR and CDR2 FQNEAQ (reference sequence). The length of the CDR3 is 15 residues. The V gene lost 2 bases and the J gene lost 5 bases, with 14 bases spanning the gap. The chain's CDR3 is CASSLTRAEEDTQYF. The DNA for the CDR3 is TGTGCCAGCAGCTTAACGCGGGCCGAGGAAGATACGCAGTATTTT.

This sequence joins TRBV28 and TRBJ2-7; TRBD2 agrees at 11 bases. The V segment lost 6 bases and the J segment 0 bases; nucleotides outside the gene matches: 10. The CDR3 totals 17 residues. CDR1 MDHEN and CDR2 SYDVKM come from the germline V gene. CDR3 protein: CASSQLAGGYSSYEQYF. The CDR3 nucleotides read TGTGCCAGCAGCCAATTAGCGGGGGGGTACAGCTCCTACGAGCAGTACTTC.

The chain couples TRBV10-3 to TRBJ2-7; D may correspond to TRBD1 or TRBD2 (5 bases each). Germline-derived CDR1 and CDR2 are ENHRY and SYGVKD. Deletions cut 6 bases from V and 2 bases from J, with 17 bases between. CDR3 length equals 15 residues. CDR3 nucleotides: TGTGCCATCAGCCTTCCGGGGACGGGAACCTACGAGCAGTACTTC. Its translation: CAISLPGTGTYEQYF.

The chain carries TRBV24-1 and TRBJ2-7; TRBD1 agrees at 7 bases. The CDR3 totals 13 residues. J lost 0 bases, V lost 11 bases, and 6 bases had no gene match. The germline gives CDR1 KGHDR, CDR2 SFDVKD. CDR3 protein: CAIVQGDSYEQYF. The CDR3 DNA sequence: TGTGCCATAGTCCAGGGGGACTCCTACGAGCAGTACTTC.

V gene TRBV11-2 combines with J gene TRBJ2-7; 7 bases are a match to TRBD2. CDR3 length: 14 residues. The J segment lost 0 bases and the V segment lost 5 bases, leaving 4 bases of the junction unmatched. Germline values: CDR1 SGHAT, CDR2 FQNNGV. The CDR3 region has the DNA TGTGCCAGCAGCCCAAGGGACTACTCCTACGAGCAGTACTTC. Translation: CASSPRDYSYEQYF.